Listed below are T cell receptor beta chains from one sample, sequenced in a study of CD8 T cells in ankylosing spondylitis. TCRdb redid the calling of the 5' RACE reads with MiXCR, one entry per CDR3 protein. Found here are 500,000 to 650,000 distinct CDR3 sequences, approximately 5% of them singletons; the top ten hold under 4.5%. The sequenced sample consisted of blood, either unsorted or a sorted T cell fraction (not recorded which). The receptors derive from a male donor with ankylosing spondylitis. The CDR3 runs from the conserved cysteine through the conserved F or W. Each record gives: V gene, J gene, CDR3 protein.

TRBV20-1	TRBJ2-1	CSARDGTGDNNEQFF
TRBV4-2	TRBJ2-7	CASSQDFSYSYEQYF
TRBV27	TRBJ2-3	CASSPTEEALTDTQYF
TRBV7-8	TRBJ2-1	CASSFGRAQYNEQFF
TRBV10-3	TRBJ2-2	CAISESRTRTGELFF
TRBV18	TRBJ2-5	CASSPARDVETQYF
TRBV4-2	TRBJ2-3	CASSQVAGNTDTQYF
TRBV6-5	TRBJ1-2	CASSYSTFLGRSGGYTF
TRBV5-1	TRBJ1-1	CASSLARGSGTEAFF
TRBV15	TRBJ2-1	CATSRLRTGTYNEQFF
TRBV10-2	TRBJ1-6	CASSEQLSSPLHF
TRBV29-1	TRBJ2-7	CSAVKAYEQYF
TRBV4-3	TRBJ1-4	CASSQDYRDSNEKLFF
TRBV12-3/TRBV12-4	TRBJ2-5	CASRADRGAGETQYF
TRBV20-1	TRBJ1-5	CSARGGQGVQPQHF
TRBV20-1	TRBJ2-3	CSGTAPWGTQYF
TRBV7-3	TRBJ1-3	CASSPGTSGNTIYF
TRBV7-9	TRBJ2-3	CASSGWTSGRMNTQYF
TRBV7-2	TRBJ2-6	CASSFPLSGANVLTF
TRBV28	TRBJ2-5	CASSLVQPETQYF
TRBV29-1	TRBJ1-2	CSGRQGDGYTF
TRBV5-1	TRBJ2-7	CASSLVATGGGNSLRYEQYF
TRBV18	TRBJ1-4	CASSEQGTTNEKLFF
TRBV3-1	TRBJ2-7	CASSSFGGEQYF
TRBV12-3/TRBV12-4	TRBJ2-2	CASRDTGELFF
TRBV12-5	TRBJ1-1	CASGLEGNTEAFF
TRBV20-1	TRBJ2-3	CSVSGTGITDTQYF